Listed here are 19 T cell receptor beta chains from one sample, sequenced in a study of blood T cell repertoires in COVID-19. Here immunoSEQ multiplex PCR was the method, and the copy in TCRdb shows in-frame clones only, minus some. The table includes some 74,000 clones, approximately 81% detected once. The sequenced material came from peripheral blood. The receptors stem from a woman of 80 years or more with active or convalescent COVID-19.

This chain uses TRBV19 with TRBJ1-2, with unresolved D. Trimming removed 4 bases from V and 4 bases from J, with 19 bases in between. Germline CDR1 reads LNHDA; CDR2 reads SQIVND (reference sequence). The CDR3 contains 16 residues. The CDR3 coding sequence is TGTGCCAGTAGTAACCCTTCCGGGGTTTTGGGCTATGGCTACACCTTC. Amino acids: CASSNPSGVLGYGYTF.

This clone was seen once. The rearrangement joins TRBV7-2 to TRBJ2-7; 10 nucleotides agree with TRBD1. V lost 3 bases and J lost 5; bases outside the gene matches: 7. Germline CDR1 SGHTA, CDR2 FQGNSA. CDR3 size: 15 residues. The CDR3 sequence: CASSFLGQGRDEQYF. CDR3 bases: TGTGCCAGCAGCTTTTTGGGACAGGGGAGGGACGAGCAGTACTTC.

This chain uses TRBV6-5 with TRBJ1-1, with D possibly matching TRBD1 (6 bases). The CDR3 is 14 amino acids. Germline V CDR1 and CDR2: MNHEY, SVGAGI. Trimming took 7 bases from V and 5 from J, leaving 17 bases between them. The CDR3 protein is CASISTAGVTEAFF. As DNA, the CDR3 is TGTGCCAGCATTTCTACGGCAGGGGTTACTGAAGCTTTCTTT.

V is TRBV6-5 and J is TRBJ2-1, with D possibly TRBD2 on 5 matching bases. The CDR3 runs 13 residues. Per the germline V gene, CDR1 is MNHEY and CDR2 is SVGAGI. Deletions cut 2 bases from V and 11 bases from J, with 13 bases between. CDR3 sequence: CASSYRDSKQQFF. The CDR3 nucleotides are TGTGCCAGCAGTTACCGGGATTCTAAACAGCAGTTCTTC.

The V gene is TRBV5-1, the J gene TRBJ1-6; a possible D gene is TRBD1 (6 bases). The CDR3 spans 15 residues. Trimming removed 1 base at V and 5 bases at J, with 10 bases between. Looked up from germline, CDR1 is SGHRS and CDR2 is YFSETQ. The CDR3 protein is CASSLMDSNNSPLHF. The CDR3 region has the DNA TGCGCCAGCAGCTTGATGGACAGCAATAATTCACCCCTCCACTTT.

The chain employs TRBV2 and TRBJ1-3; D might be TRBD1 (5 bases). Germline assignment: CDR1 SNHLY and CDR2 FYNNEI. The CDR3 is made up of 13 amino acids. Trimming shortened V by 8 bases and J by 3 bases, and 11 bases separated the two germline ends. The chain's CDR3 is CASGGVGGNTIYF. The CDR3 bases are TGTGCCAGCGGAGGGGTTGGTGGAAACACCATATATTTT.

The gene calls are TRBV5-1 and TRBJ2-7; 13 bases are a match to TRBD2. With 4 bases clipped from V and 5 bases from J, the junction kept 9 bases outside the gene matches. The CDR3 runs to 16 residues. CDR1 and CDR2 (germline): SGHRS, YFSETQ. In DNA form, the CDR3 reads TGCGCCAGCAGCCCACAAGGACTAGCGGGGGAGCACGAGCAGTACTTC. This sequence encodes CASSPQGLAGEHEQYF.

This sequence joins TRBV19 and TRBJ1-2, with 7 nucleotides matching TRBD1. The CDR3 runs to 15 residues. After removal of 5 bases from V and 5 bases from J, the junction contained 11 bases not matched to a gene. CDR1 LNHDA and CDR2 SQIVND come from the germline V gene (reference sequence). The CDR3 loop reads CASSSTGTAIYGYTF. The CDR3 DNA sequence: TGTGCCAGTAGTTCTACCGGGACAGCAATTTATGGCTACACCTTC.

The chain is built from TRBV18 and TRBJ2-7; 8 nucleotides agree with TRBD2. The germline V gene has CDR1 KGHSH and CDR2 LQKENI. This CDR3 region has 15 residues. Losses at the gene ends were 0 bases for V and 4 bases for J; bases not matched to a gene: 5. The CDR3 here is CASSPPGLVSYEQYF. Here the CDR3 DNA reads TGTGCCAGCTCACCACCGGGACTAGTATCGTACGAGCAGTACTTC.

The chain combines TRBV21-1 with TRBJ2-6; TRBD2 is the table's D call, not checked against the DNA. TRBV21-1 represents a pseudogene. The CDR3 sequence is 18 residues long. CDR3 in DNA: TGTGCCAGCAGCAAAGAACCGACGGGAGCCTCTGGGGCCAACGTCCTGACTTTC. It codes for CASSKEPTGASGANVLTF.

The CDR3 DNA reads as TGTGCCAGCAGCTTAATCTATGAAGCTTTCTTT. Residues: CASSLIYEAFF. The chain is built from TRBV7-8 and TRBJ1-1, with unresolved D. This CDR3 is 11 amino acids long. CDR1 and CDR2 (germline): SGHVS, FQNEAQ. Deletions cut 2 bases from V and 7 bases from J, with 5 bases between.

This rearrangement joins TRBV10-3 to TRBJ2-1; a possible D gene is TRBD1 (6 bases). Germline-derived CDR1 and CDR2 are ENHRY and SYGVKD. This CDR3 region has 16 residues. The V end was cut by 4 bases, the J end by 9 bases, with 22 bases between. The CDR3 spells CAISAAVQAQQGEQFF. As DNA, the CDR3 is TGTGCCATCAGTGCTGCAGTACAGGCACAACAGGGTGAGCAGTTCTTC.

The chain joins TRBV7-9 to TRBJ1-2, with 8 nucleotides matching TRBD1. Germline V gene sequence: CDR1 SEHNR, CDR2 FQNEAQ (reference sequence). The CDR3 has 12 amino acids. Unmatched junction bases numbered 7, after V lost 8 bases and J lost 8 bases. The CDR3 DNA sequence: TGTGCCAGCGGCCGACAGGGGCGAGGCTACACCTTC. This gives the protein CASGRQGRGYTF. Looking up the rest from reference TRBV7-9 and TRBJ1-2 gives the full variable domain: DTGVSQNPRHKITKRGQNVTFRCDPISEHNRLYWYRQTLGQGPEFLTYFQNEAQLEKSRLLSDRFSAERPKGSFSTLEIQRTEQGDSAMYLCASGRQGRGYTFGSGTRLTVV.

A few counts support this clone. This rearrangement joins TRBV28 to TRBJ1-1; weak D call: TRBD1 (5 bases). The V end was cut by 6 bases, the J end by 3 bases, with 23 bases between. CDR3 length: 17 amino acids. CDR1 MDHEN and CDR2 SYDVKM come from the germline V gene. The CDR3 loop reads CASSPFGGFLVDTEAFF. In nucleotides, the CDR3 is TGTGCCAGCAGCCCATTCGGGGGATTTTTGGTCGACACTGAAGCTTTCTTT.

The chain combines TRBV19 with TRBJ1-1, with unresolved D. Germline CDR1 reads LNHDA; CDR2 reads SQIVND (reference sequence). The CDR3 is 16 amino acids. The germline V and J ends were trimmed by 5 bases and 0 bases, with 16 bases remaining between them. The DNA of the CDR3 is TGTGCCAGTAGTCCCTCTAGAAAGAGCTTGAACACTGAAGCTTTCTTT. It is translated as CASSPSRKSLNTEAFF.

CDR3 coding DNA: TGTGCCAGCACCCTAGGGACAGCACAGTCCTATGGCTACACCTTC. It codes for CASTLGTAQSYGYTF. V is TRBV6-5 and J is TRBJ1-2, with 7 bases matching TRBD1. This CDR3 spans 15 amino acids. The junction had 12 bases not matched to a gene; V was cut back by 7 bases and J by 4 bases. Germline values: CDR1 MNHEY, CDR2 SVGAGI.

J is TRBJ2-2 and V is TRBV3-1 (or the pseudogene TRBV3-2); TRBD2 aligns across 10 bases. The CDR3 runs 17 residues. Trimming cost V 4 bases and J 7 bases; bases outside gene matches: 12. The germline V gene encodes CDR1 LGHDT and CDR2 YNNKEL (reference sequence). CDR3 sequence: CASSRPRSGGVDGELFF. Here the CDR3 DNA reads TGTGCCAGCAGCCGACCTCGGAGCGGGGGGGTTGACGGGGAGCTGTTTTTT.

This chain uses TRBV9 with TRBJ2-1; D is perhaps TRBD1 (5 bases). Trimming removed 0 bases at V and 10 bases at J, with 11 bases between. Germline V gene lookup returns CDR1 SGDLS and CDR2 YYNGEE. The length of the CDR3 is 13 residues. This chain's CDR3 is CASSVGRGREQFF. The CDR3 region has the DNA TGTGCCAGCAGCGTAGGTAGGGGCAGGGAGCAGTTCTTC.

This clone was seen once. This sequence joins TRBV29-1 and TRBJ2-7; TRBD1 matches 8 bases. Per germline, CDR1 SQVTM and CDR2 ANQGSEA. The CDR3 is 13 amino acids. Losses at the gene ends were 7 bases for V and 6 bases for J; bases not matched to a gene: 11. CDR3: CSAKGPGTGEQYF. The CDR3 region has the DNA TGCAGCGCCAAGGGCCCGGGGACAGGCGAGCAGTACTTC.